The rows below give T cell receptor beta chains drawn from one sample of a study of blood T cell repertoires in COVID-19. Only in-frame clones appear in the TCRdb table, and some are missing; sequencing was by immunoSEQ multiplex PCR. The table shows around 250,000 clones, with under 90% occurring only once. Sequences were obtained from PBMCs or T cells enriched from blood (not recorded which). The receptors stem from a man between 18 and 29 years old who had recovered from COVID-19. The CDR3 runs from the conserved cysteine through the conserved F or W. The D gene is left open where the match is weak. Size values are once, few and many counts, or a class for expanded clones, and some rows have none.

V	D	size	J	CDR3	DNA
TRBV2	TRBD1	.	TRBJ2-6	CASSGQGAWGANVLTF	TGTGCCAGCAGCGGCCAGGGGGCATGGGGGGCCAACGTCCTGACTTTC
TRBV6-1	.	.	TRBJ2-2	CASSEWPSGELFF	TGTGCCAGCAGTGAATGGCCATCCGGGGAGCTGTTTTTT
TRBV5-1	TRBD2	.	TRBJ2-1	CASSGERERNYNEQFF	TGCGCCAGCAGCGGGGAGCGGGAGAGGAACTACAATGAGCAGTTCTTC
TRBV9	TRBD1	.	TRBJ2-4	CASSVTGTGGSIQYF	TGTGCCAGCAGCGTAACCGGGACAGGGGGCTCCATTCAGTACTTC
TRBV7-4	TRBD1	.	TRBJ2-7	CASSPDRVHEQYF	TGTGCCAGCAGCCCGGACAGGGTCCACGAGCAGTACTTC
TRBV7-7	.	.	TRBJ2-2	CASSPFTGELFF	TGTGCTAGCAGCCCGTTCACCGGGGAGCTGTTTTTT
TRBV6-5	.	.	TRBJ1-5	CATGGVQPQHF	TGTGCCACCGGAGGGGTTCAGCCCCAGCATTTT
TRBV27	TRBD1	.	TRBJ1-6	CASRPRGQGGSPLHF	TGTGCCAGCAGACCGCGCGGACAGGGGGGTTCACCCCTCCACTTT
TRBV13	.	.	TRBJ2-6	CASSYLGGPNVLTF	TGTGCCAGCAGCTATTTAGGGGGTCCCAACGTCCTGACTTTC
TRBV7-2	.	.	TRBJ1-5	CASSLQVSNQPQHF	TGTGCCAGCAGCCTTCAGGTTAGCAATCAGCCCCAGCATTTT
TRBV9	TRBD1	few	TRBJ1-2	CASSVGTDTGGNAYGYTF	TGTGCCAGCAGCGTAGGGACAGACACAGGGGGGAATGCCTATGGCTACACCTTC
TRBV4-1	.	once	TRBJ1-2	CASSPLHSLNYGYTF	TGCGCCAGCAGCCCCCTTCACAGTCTTAACTATGGCTACACCTTC
TRBV30	.	.	TRBJ2-1	CAWGATGRRSLSSYNEQFF	TGTGCCTGGGGAGCAACTGGGCGTAGATCCCTTAGCTCCTACAATGAGCAGTTCTTC
TRBV24-1	.	.	TRBJ1-2	CATSDPSYGYTF	TGTGCCACCAGTGATCCTTCGTATGGCTACACCTTC
TRBV5-8	.	.	TRBJ2-5	CAAPGIETQYF	TGTGCCGCCCCAGGGATAGAGACCCAGTACTTC
TRBV12-5	.	.	TRBJ2-1	CASGFGGYNEQFF	TGTGCTAGTGGTTTCGGGGGCTACAATGAGCAGTTCTTC
TRBV11-3	TRBD2	.	TRBJ2-1	CASSFQGTSGRTSSYNEQFF	TGTGCCAGCAGCTTCCAAGGGACTAGCGGGCGAACCAGCTCCTACAATGAGCAGTTCTTC
TRBV5-6	.	.	TRBJ2-2	CASIRGGVDGELFF	TGTGCCAGCATCCGAGGAGGGGTAGACGGGGAGCTGTTTTTT
TRBV28	.	.	TRBJ1-1	CASSKAGTENTEAFF	TGTGCCAGCAGTAAGGCCGGGACTGAGAACACTGAAGCTTTCTTT
TRBV19	TRBD2	.	TRBJ2-1	CASSIVGGPPYNEQFF	TGTGCCAGTAGTATAGTGGGAGGGCCACCCTACAATGAGCAGTTCTTC
TRBV27	.	.	TRBJ2-7	CASSLNRDYEQYF	TGTGCCAGCAGTTTAAACAGGGACTACGAGCAGTACTTC
TRBV11-2	TRBD1	.	TRBJ1-1	CASRDGTRGRRNTEAFF	TGTGCCAGCAGGGACGGGACCAGGGGGCGCCGGAACACTGAAGCTTTCTTT
TRBV4-1	.	few	TRBJ2-7	CASSQDSRGDFYEQYF	TGCGCCAGCAGCCAAGATTCTCGAGGGGACTTTTACGAGCAGTACTTC
TRBV5-1	.	.	TRBJ1-2	CASSLSSGSDYGYTF	TGCGCCAGCAGCTTGTCTTCAGGGTCGGACTATGGCTACACCTTC
TRBV2	TRBD1	.	TRBJ2-3	CASSQRTGFTDTQYF	TGTGCCAGCAGCCAGAGGACAGGATTCACAGATACGCAGTATTTT
TRBV7-8	.	.	TRBJ2-1	CASSLSGSHNEQFF	TGTGCCAGCAGCTTGAGCGGTAGCCACAATGAGCAGTTCTTC
TRBV2	TRBD1	.	TRBJ1-2	CASSVEDRGNYGYTF	TGTGCCAGCAGTGTCGAGGACAGGGGTAACTATGGCTACACCTTC
TRBV7-7	.	.	TRBJ2-7	CASSLGSSPSYEQYF	TGTGCTAGCAGCTTGGGCAGCTCCCCCTCCTACGAGCAGTACTTC
TRBV3-1/TRBV3-2	TRBD1	few	TRBJ1-6	CASRPSTGNSPLHF	TGTGCCAGCAGACCGTCGACAGGGAATTCACCCCTCCACTTT